What follows are 21 T cell receptor beta chains derived from one specimen sequenced in a study of beta chain features in type 1 diabetes. Every isolated RNA sample was fully reverse transcribed, so sequencing captured expressed TCRB transcripts. Produced via immunoSEQ multiplex PCR; TCRdb's table is partial and in-frame only. Of about 40,000 clones listed, around half are singletons. Sequencing used central memory CD4+ T cells from blood. The receptors originated from a woman younger than 30 in good health.

The rearrangement links TRBV6-5 to TRBJ2-1; 11 bases fit TRBD1. Germline V gene lookup returns CDR1 MNHEY and CDR2 SVGAGI. CDR3 length: 14 residues. The V segment lost 6 bases and the J segment 8 bases; nucleotides outside the gene matches: 6. The CDR3 loop is CASRWTGGAYEQFF. The DNA for the CDR3 is TGTGCCAGCAGATGGACAGGGGGCGCGTATGAGCAGTTCTTC.

There are a few counts of this clone. This chain connects TRBV14 to TRBJ1-1; D call uncertain. Germline CDR1 reads SGHDN; CDR2 reads FVKESK. The V and J ends lost 5 bases and 1 base respectively, with 17 bases between them. The CDR3 runs to 16 residues. The CDR3: CASSEIGGGGNTEAFF. The CDR3 coding sequence is TGTGCCAGCAGCGAAATCGGAGGAGGCGGGAACACTGAAGCTTTCTTT.

CDR3 in DNA: TGTGCCAGCAGCCGGACCCCATCACGGGGTACCCAGTACTTC. It yields the protein CASSRTPSRGTQYF. The rearrangement joins TRBV5-6 to TRBJ2-5; a weak D match, TRBD2 (5 bases). Between the trimmed V and J ends, which lost 4 bases and 8 bases, there was a span of 18 bases. This CDR3 is built from 14 residues. CDR1 and CDR2 (germline): SGHDT, YYEEEE.

V is TRBV5-6 and J is TRBJ2-4; 8 bases match TRBD1. The length of the CDR3 is 13 residues. Germline lookup yields CDR1 SGHDT and CDR2 YYEEEE. After removal of 2 bases from V and 10 bases from J, the junction contained 5 bases not matched to a gene. In DNA form, the CDR3 reads TGTGCCAGCAGCTTTAAGTGGGACAGGATTCAGTACTTC. Protein product: CASSFKWDRIQYF.

The chain carries TRBV5-1 and TRBJ2-7; 9 nucleotides line up with TRBD1. Germline trimming cut 5 bases from V and 7 bases from J; bases unmatched to any gene: 13. The length of the CDR3 is 15 residues. Germline V lookup: CDR1 SGHRS, CDR2 YFSETQ. The CDR3 region has the DNA TGCGCCAGCAGGGCCGGGACAGGGTATCAAGGAGAGCAGTACTTC. It codes for CASRAGTGYQGEQYF.

V usage is TRBV5-5 and J usage is TRBJ2-6; no clear D. Germline V gene data show CDR1 as SGHKS and CDR2 as YYEKEE (reference sequence). V lost 0 bases, J lost 2 bases, and 9 bases lay in between. The CDR3 sequence is 16 residues long. In DNA form, the CDR3 reads TGTGCCAGCAGCTTGGGACTTATGGCTGGGGCCAACGTCCTGACTTTC. Protein sequence: CASSLGLMAGANVLTF.

The chain combines TRBV29-1 with TRBJ1-1, with 7 bases matching TRBD1. V lost 2 bases and J lost 4; bases outside the gene matches: 7. The CDR3 has 14 amino acids. The germline CDR1 and CDR2 sequences are SQVTM and ANQGSEA. CDR3 region: CSVERTTGTTEAFF. The CDR3, as DNA: TGCAGCGTTGAACGGACGACAGGGACCACTGAAGCTTTCTTT. The full variable domain, with the rest looked up from reference TRBV29-1 and TRBJ1-1, is SAVISQKPSRDICQRGTSLTIQCQVDSQVTMMFWYRQQPGQSLTLIATANQGSEATYESGFVIDKFPISRPNLTFSTLTVSNMSPEDSSIYLCSVERTTGTTEAFFGQGTRLTVV.

This clone was seen a handful of times. The chain combines TRBV28 with TRBJ2-2; D might be TRBD2 (5 bases). From germline, CDR1 is MDHEN and CDR2 SYDVKM. Trimming pared 8 bases from V and 1 base from J, leaving 11 bases between. CDR3 length: 14 residues. Written as DNA, the CDR3 is TGTGCCAGCCCACCCGCGGGGAACACCGGGGAGCTGTTTTTT. This codes for CASPPAGNTGELFF.

J is TRBJ2-1 and V is TRBV20-1; D remains unclear. Germline V gene data show CDR1 as DFQATT and CDR2 as SNEGSKA (reference sequence). The ends were cut back, 3 bases at V and 4 bases at J, with 4 bases in the middle. The CDR3 has 11 amino acids. CDR3 amino acids: CSASVYNEQFF. Written as DNA, the CDR3 is TGCAGTGCTAGTGTATACAATGAGCAGTTCTTC.

For the CDR3, the DNA is TGTGCCAGCAGTGAAGAGGTGACAGGGGGCCTTTACAATGAGCAGTTCTTC. Protein sequence: CASSEEVTGGLYNEQFF. This chain connects TRBV6-1 to TRBJ2-1; TRBD1 aligns across 10 bases. The CDR3 is 17 amino acids. CDR1 MNHNS and CDR2 SASEGT come from the germline V gene. J lost 4 bases, V lost 1 base, and 7 bases had no gene match.

This clone was picked up a small number of times. The chain is built from TRBV5-4 and TRBJ2-6, with 8 positions matching TRBD2. The CDR3 loop spans 17 amino acids. Looked up from germline, CDR1 is SGHNT and CDR2 is YYREEE (reference sequence). Trimming removed 4 bases from V and 4 bases from J; junction bases left unmatched: 10. Written as DNA, the CDR3 is TGTGCCAGCAGCCCTGACACGGGAGGGCCCGGGGCCAACGTCCTGACTTTC. This codes for CASSPDTGGPGANVLTF.

This clone was recorded only once. V gene TRBV5-1 combines with J gene TRBJ2-7; D possibly corresponds to TRBD1 (5 bases). This CDR3 has 19 residues. Germline CDR1 reads SGHRS; CDR2 reads YFSETQ. With 0 bases removed from V and 0 bases from J, the gap between germline ends came to 22 bases. The CDR3, as DNA: TGCGCCAGCAGCTTGGGTTTTTCAGGGTTGCGGCCTAGCTCCTACGAGCAGTACTTC. Protein product: CASSLGFSGLRPSSYEQYF.

The chain is built from TRBV2 and TRBJ1-3; a weak D match, TRBD1 (5 bases). Germline V gives CDR1 SNHLY, CDR2 FYNNEI. This CDR3 contains 14 residues. Trimming took off 6 bases at V and 4 bases at J, with 13 bases between the two ends. CDR3 bases: TGTGCCAGCAGAAGGATGGACATAGGAAACACCATATATTTT. Protein product: CASRRMDIGNTIYF.

The sample holds one count of this clone. V is TRBV25-1 and J is TRBJ2-1; D might be TRBD1 (8 bases). The germline V gene encodes CDR1 MGHDK and CDR2 SYGVNS. Trimming took 2 bases from V and 10 from J, leaving 18 bases between them. This CDR3 has 15 residues. CDR3 residues: CASSETSDRGREQFF. The CDR3 DNA reads as TGTGCCAGCAGTGAAACTAGCGACAGGGGACGAGAGCAGTTCTTC.

This clone was counted between two and nine times. CDR3 sequence reads: CASSLGAREGGTDTQYF. The DNA for the CDR3 is TGTGCCAGCAGCTTGGGTGCGCGGGAGGGTGGCACAGATACGCAGTATTTT. This chain connects TRBV5-6 to TRBJ2-3; 9 bases align to TRBD2. This CDR3 region has 17 residues. Germline CDR1 and CDR2: SGHDT and YYEEEE. V lost 0 bases to trimming and J lost 1 base; unmatched junction nucleotides: 6.

The gene calls are TRBV19 and TRBJ2-1, with D maybe TRBD2 (5 bases). Trimming cost V 7 bases and J 10 bases, with 14 bases left between them. The CDR3 spans 12 residues. Looked up from germline, CDR1 is LNHDA and CDR2 is SQIVND (reference sequence). The CDR3 bases are TGTGCCAGTAACTCTATCCCGGGAGAGCAGTTCTTC. Protein sequence: CASNSIPGEQFF.

This chain connects TRBV2 to TRBJ2-5; possible D gene TRBD1, 5 bases. CDR3 length equals 13 residues. The V gene lost 6 bases and the J gene lost 2 bases, with 10 bases spanning the gap. CDR1 SNHLY and CDR2 FYNNEI come from the germline V gene. Here the CDR3 reads CASRPGLQETQYF. CDR3 DNA: TGTGCCAGCAGGCCAGGGTTGCAAGAGACCCAGTACTTC.

This clone was recorded only once. The V and J genes are TRBV30 and TRBJ2-7, with 8 bases matching TRBD1. V shed 1 base and J 6 bases; nucleotides not matched to a gene: 5. This CDR3 has 13 amino acids. Germline V gene sequence: CDR1 GTSNPN, CDR2 SVGIG (reference sequence). CDR3 nucleotide sequence: TGTGCCTGGAGTGAGGGGGACAGGACCGAGCAGTACTTC. Translating it yields CAWSEGDRTEQYF.

The chain combines TRBV2 with TRBJ1-2, with unresolved D. The CDR3 is 15 residues long. With 5 bases removed from V and 3 bases from J, the gap between germline ends came to 16 bases. Germline CDR1 SNHLY, CDR2 FYNNEI. This CDR3 reads CASSTPPVNYYGYTF. For the CDR3, the DNA is TGTGCCAGCAGTACTCCCCCCGTTAACTACTATGGCTACACCTTC.

J is TRBJ2-1 and V is TRBV5-4; TRBD2 matches 14 bases. Germline V gene lookup returns CDR1 SGHNT and CDR2 YYREEE (reference sequence). V shed 0 bases and J 6 bases; nucleotides not matched to a gene: 5. The CDR3 contains 17 residues. Written as DNA, the CDR3 is TGTGCCAGCAGCTTGGGACTAGCGGGGGGGCGGGGCAATGAGCAGTTCTTC. Amino acids: CASSLGLAGGRGNEQFF.

This sequence joins TRBV19 and TRBJ1-2; D is unresolved. Germline V gene lookup returns CDR1 LNHDA and CDR2 SQIVND (reference sequence). The germline V and J ends were trimmed by 7 bases and 8 bases, with 17 bases remaining between them. This CDR3 has 13 amino acids. The CDR3: CASTRPGVKGYTF. The CDR3 coding sequence is TGTGCCAGTACTAGGCCGGGAGTTAAGGGCTACACCTTC.